This T cell receptor beta chain was retrieved from a study of T cell responses to AZD1222 COVID-19 vaccine. Study-level information: The study pooled second doses at about 4 or about 12 weeks.

Regarding the study as a whole: Unmutated regions of variants are reportedly targeted by nearly half of spike-specific TCRs. Clonal diversity was possibly underestimated, and the donors were mostly white British, with more females. Just a handful of AZD1222 recipients were seropositive at baseline.

Assay used: immunoSEQ multiplex PCR; TCRdb lists only in-frame clones, some missing. The repertoire consists of roughly 150,000 clones, with about 86% occurring once and the leading ten covering approximately 3.4%. A word on this clone: The antigen is not known.

The CDR3 runs 11 residues. The germline CDR1 and CDR2 sequences are LNHDA and SQIVND (reference sequence). V lost 6 bases, J lost 5 bases, and 7 bases lay in between. J is TRBJ1-1 and V is TRBV19; no firm D call. Here the sequenced sample was peripheral blood, taken on day 0 of AZD1222 vaccination. The receptor comes from an adult in good health. The CDR3 sequence: CASREGTEAFF. CDR3 DNA: TGTGCCAGTAGGGAGGGTACTGAAGCTTTCTTT. Variable domain in full (rest from reference TRBV19 and TRBJ1-1): DGGITQSPKYLFRKEGQNVTLSCEQNLNHDAMYWYRQDPGQGLRLIYYSQIVNDFQKGDIAEGYSVSREKKESFPLTVTSAQKNPTAFYLCASREGTEAFFGQGTRLTVV.